Below are 21 T cell receptor beta chains sequenced from a single sample in a study of glioma-infiltrating T cells. Using RNA template, CDR3s of TCR alpha and beta were amplified with iRepertoire arm-PCR. TCRdb redid the calling of the multiplex PCR reads with MiXCR, one entry per CDR3 protein. The table lists under 6,500 distinct CDR3 sequences, roughly two fifths of them singletons. The source material was glioma tissue, nonneoplastic brain tissue, or PBMCs (not recorded which). All receptors derive from a human donor with low-grade glioma or glioblastoma, undergoing nonglioma brain surgery, or in good health (not recorded which).

By frequency in the sample, this clonotype is medium-sized. The chain uses TRBV27 and TRBJ2-7; TRBD1 agrees at 7 bases. Germline V gene data show CDR1 as MNHEY and CDR2 as SMNVEV (reference sequence). The CDR3 loop spans 17 amino acids. After removal of 8 bases from V and 0 bases from J, the junction contained 16 bases not matched to a gene. CDR3 sequence: CASARFGTVSNSYEQYF. CDR3 bases: TGTGCCAGCGCGAGATTCGGGACAGTCTCTAACTCCTACGAGCAGTACTTC.

On this clonotype: A much larger clone lies a single base off, so this may be a read error. The gene calls are TRBV5-4 and TRBJ2-3, with 10 positions matching TRBD2. Germline CDR1 reads SGHNT; CDR2 reads YYREEE (reference sequence). The CDR3 is made up of 17 amino acids. Germline trimming cut 2 bases from V and 5 bases from J; bases unmatched to any gene: 11. In nucleotides, the CDR3 is TGTGCCAGCAGCTTTCCCTTAGCGGGGGGCCCCAAAGATACGCAGTATTTT. Protein: CASSFPLAGGPKDTQYF.

The chain couples TRBV20-1 to TRBJ2-1; 7 bases match TRBD1. The CDR3 is 14 residues long. Germline trimming cut 6 bases from V and 4 bases from J; bases unmatched to any gene: 9. Per germline, CDR1 DFQATT and CDR2 SNEGSKA (reference sequence). The CDR3 here is CSAHPGTVYNEQFF. The CDR3 nucleotides read TGCAGTGCCCACCCCGGGACAGTATACAATGAGCAGTTCTTC.

The genes are TRBV7-2 and TRBJ1-5; D unclear. The CDR3 spans 12 residues. In germline, CDR1 is SGHTA, CDR2 FQGNSA. Between the trimmed V and J ends, which lost 1 base and 7 bases, there was a span of 5 bases. The DNA for the CDR3 is TGTGCCAGCAGCTTAGACGGGCAGCCCCAGCATTTT. Its translation: CASSLDGQPQHF.

The V gene is TRBV20-1, the J gene TRBJ1-5; D ambiguous. CDR1 and CDR2 (germline): DFQATT, SNEGSKA (reference sequence). V was shortened by 0 bases and J by 6 bases, with 12 bases between the two germline ends. This CDR3 is 14 amino acids long. The CDR3 DNA follows: TGCAGTGCTAGAGAACACGGGTTGTTTCAGCCCCAGCATTTT. This encodes CSAREHGLFQPQHF.

The chain carries TRBV2 and TRBJ2-3; D is uncertain. The V end was cut by 6 bases, the J end by 2 bases, with 3 bases between. This CDR3 has 11 amino acids. Germline values: CDR1 SNHLY, CDR2 FYNNEI. The CDR3 is CASSDTDTQYF. The DNA of the CDR3 is TGTGCCAGCAGCGACACAGATACGCAGTATTTT.

The chain recombines TRBV20-1 with TRBJ2-3; tentative D call: TRBD1 (6 bases). The ends were cut back, 5 bases at V and 3 bases at J, with 18 bases in the middle. Per the germline V gene, CDR1 is DFQATT and CDR2 is SNEGSKA (reference sequence). The CDR3 sequence is 15 residues long. CDR3 sequence reads: CSAPEAQGGTDTQYF. In nucleotides, the CDR3 is TGCAGTGCTCCTGAGGCACAGGGTGGAACAGATACGCAGTATTTT.

This clonotype was seen repeatedly, ten times or more. The genes are TRBV3-1 and TRBJ1-1, with 7 bases aligning to TRBD1. This CDR3 has 13 amino acids. The junction had 3 bases not matched to a gene; V was cut back by 4 bases and J by 4 bases. Germline CDR1 reads LGHDT; CDR2 reads YNNKEL (reference sequence). The CDR3 loop is CASSRRGLTEAFF. The DNA for the CDR3 is TGTGCCAGCAGCCGAAGGGGGCTCACTGAAGCTTTCTTT.

V gene TRBV27 combines with J gene TRBJ2-3; no clear D. Deletions cut 3 bases from V and 0 bases from J, with 13 bases between. The CDR3 totals 16 residues. Germline V gene lookup returns CDR1 MNHEY and CDR2 SMNVEV (reference sequence). The CDR3 sequence: CASSFNRWASTDTQYF. CDR3 DNA: TGTGCCAGCAGTTTCAATAGGTGGGCCAGCACAGATACGCAGTATTTT.

In DNA form, the CDR3 reads TGTGCCAGCAGTCTCCTCGGGGCGCGGGGGACTAAAGCTTTCTTT. It specifies CASSLLGARGTKAFF. The rearrangement uses TRBV27 and TRBJ1-1, with TRBD1 as a possible D gene (5 bases). Germline V gene sequence: CDR1 MNHEY, CDR2 SMNVEV (reference sequence). The V and J ends lost 5 bases and 9 bases respectively, with 22 bases between them. The CDR3 runs to 15 residues.

This clonotype counts as medium-sized (0.01 to 0.1%). The chain carries TRBV2 and TRBJ1-5, with D perhaps TRBD1 (5 bases). The CDR3 runs to 14 residues. Trimming stripped 7 bases from V and 0 bases from J, with 10 bases between. The germline V gene has CDR1 SNHLY and CDR2 FYNNEI. CDR3 nucleotides: TGTGCCAGCACGCGACAGAATAGCAATCAGCCCCAGCATTTT. This codes for CASTRQNSNQPQHF.

With regard to this clonotype: A single base separates this from a much larger clone, so it may be a read error. The V and J genes are TRBV5-1 and TRBJ2-5; 11 nucleotides match TRBD1. This CDR3 contains 17 residues. The germline V gene encodes CDR1 SGHRS and CDR2 YFSETQ. Unmatched junction bases numbered 14, after V lost 8 bases and J lost 2 bases. CDR3 coding DNA: TGCGCCAGTCGGCTGGACAGGGGGCGCGATTTGCAAGAGACCCAGTACTTC. Protein: CASRLDRGRDLQETQYF.

The sample holds many counts of this clonotype. J is TRBJ2-7 and V is TRBV29-1, with a weak D call TRBD1 (6 bases). CDR3 length equals 13 residues. Germline V gene sequence: CDR1 SQVTM, CDR2 ANQGSEA. V was shortened by 4 bases and J by 5 bases, with 15 bases between the two germline ends. The chain's CDR3 is CSVVGQGIHEQYF. CDR3 DNA: TGCAGCGTTGTCGGGCAGGGGATCCACGAGCAGTACTTC.

This clonotype is deemed medium-sized. The CDR3 DNA reads TGTGCCAGCAGCTTAAGTCAATACACTGAAGCTTTCTTT. Translation: CASSLSQYTEAFF. The V and J genes are TRBV7-3 and TRBJ1-1; no definite D call. Trimming took off 1 base at V and 3 bases at J, with 6 bases between the two ends. The CDR3 contains 13 residues. Germline V gene lookup returns CDR1 SGHTA and CDR2 FQGTGA.

This clonotype has ten or more counts. This chain links TRBV12-5 with TRBJ2-1; D not certain. V lost 1 base, J lost 5 bases, and 3 bases lay in between. Germline CDR1 reads LGHNT; CDR2 reads FRNRAP. The CDR3 length is 12 residues. CDR3 in amino acids: CASGLEDNEQFF. DNA for the CDR3: TGTGCTAGTGGTTTGGAAGACAATGAGCAGTTCTTC.

The chain employs TRBV20-1 and TRBJ2-7, with 7 bases matching TRBD2. After removal of 3 bases from V and 7 bases from J, the junction contained 18 bases not matched to a gene. The germline V gene has CDR1 DFQATT and CDR2 SNEGSKA (reference sequence). The CDR3 spans 16 residues. This chain's CDR3 is CSASTGASGAAREQYF. CDR3 bases: TGCAGTGCTAGTACCGGGGCTAGCGGAGCCGCCAGGGAGCAGTACTTC.

By proportion, this clonotype is medium-sized. V usage is TRBV12-3 or TRBV12-4 and J usage is TRBJ1-5; TRBD1 aligns across 7 bases. The CDR3 is 14 amino acids. V dropped 6 bases and J dropped 2; count of bases not matched to a gene: 4. CDR3 amino acids: CASREGTGNQPQHF. In DNA form, the CDR3 reads TGTGCCAGCAGGGAAGGGACAGGCAATCAGCCCCAGCATTTT.

The chain recombines TRBV5-1 with TRBJ2-1, with 8 bases lining up with TRBD2. Germline V gene data show CDR1 as SGHRS and CDR2 as YFSETQ. J was trimmed by 1 base and V by 5 bases; bases with no gene match: 8. The CDR3 consists of 16 residues. In DNA form, the CDR3 reads TGCGCCAGCAGGGGACCAGCGGGAGCTTCCTACAATGAGCAGTTCTTC. Protein sequence: CASRGPAGASYNEQFF. The variable domain in full, completed from reference TRBV5-1 and TRBJ2-1, reads KAGVTQTPRYLIKTRGQQVTLSCSPISGHRSVSWYQQTPGQGLQFLFEYFSETQRNKGNFPGRFSGRQFSNSRSEMNVSTLELGDSALYLCASRGPAGASYNEQFFGPGTRLTVL.

The chain uses TRBV11-2 and TRBJ1-2; D remains unclear. Germline V gene lookup returns CDR1 SGHAT and CDR2 FQNNGV. V lost 2 bases to trimming and J lost 7 bases, with 5 bases between them. CDR3 length: 11 amino acids. CDR3: CASSLSSGYTF. Written as DNA, the CDR3 is TGTGCCAGCAGCTTAAGTTCTGGCTACACCTTC.

Relative to its sample, this clonotype is medium-sized. V usage is TRBV20-1 and J usage is TRBJ2-1; D is unclear. Between the trimmed V and J ends, which lost 5 bases and 0 bases, there was a span of 14 bases. This CDR3 is 15 amino acids long. Germline V gene data show CDR1 as DFQATT and CDR2 as SNEGSKA (reference sequence). CDR3 coding DNA: TGCAGTGCTCCCTCCTCCGCGAGCTCCTACAATGAGCAGTTCTTC. It translates to CSAPSSASSYNEQFF.

Comments on this clonotype: Mismatch with germline at one junction end may stem from a read error. This rearrangement joins TRBV20-1 to TRBJ2-4, with D maybe TRBD1 (6 bases). This CDR3 region has 16 residues. CDR1 and CDR2 (germline): DFQATT, SNEGSKA (reference sequence). The CDR3 coding sequence is TGCAGTGCTACCCGGGGCAGGGGTGCAGCCAAAAACATCCAGTACTTC. Translated, it gives CSATRGRGAAKNIQYF.